Below, one T cell receptor beta chain is given with its context. This record belongs to a study of long-term antiretroviral therapy in people with HIV. Sequencing used immunoSEQ v3.0 at survey level. Measured with immunoSEQ multiplex PCR; TCRdb has only the in-frame clones, and not every one. The repertoire consists of about 38,000 clones, with 65% to 90% occurring once and the leading ten covering roughly 5%. This CDR3 comprises 12 residues. V lost 6 bases, J lost 7 bases, and 16 bases lay in between. Germline V CDR1 and CDR2: SQVTM, ANQGSEA. Material: unsorted PBMCs, obtained 1.5 years after starting antiretroviral therapy. This receptor was taken from a young man with HIV. This chain uses TRBV29-1 with TRBJ2-7; D may be TRBD2 (5 bases). The DNA for the CDR3 is TGCAGCGTCGCGGAGGCGGTGGGGGAGCAGTACTTC. It translates to CSVAEAVGEQYF.